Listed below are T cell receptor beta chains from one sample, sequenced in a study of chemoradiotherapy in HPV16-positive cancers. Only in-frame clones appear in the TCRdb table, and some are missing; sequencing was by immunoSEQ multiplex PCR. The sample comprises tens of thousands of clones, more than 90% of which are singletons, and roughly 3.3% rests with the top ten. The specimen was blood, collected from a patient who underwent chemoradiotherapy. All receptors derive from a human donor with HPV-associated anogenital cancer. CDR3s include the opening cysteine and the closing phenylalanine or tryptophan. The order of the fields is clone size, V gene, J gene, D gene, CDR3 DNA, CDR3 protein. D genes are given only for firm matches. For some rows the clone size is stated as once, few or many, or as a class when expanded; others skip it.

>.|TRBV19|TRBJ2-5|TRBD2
TGTGCCAGTAGTTCCACCGGACTAGCGGGAGGGCCGGTGACCCAGTACTTC
CASSSTGLAGGPVTQYF
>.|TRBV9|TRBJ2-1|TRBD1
TGTGCCAGCAGCCCCCGGACAGGTCTGGATGAGCAGTTCTTC
CASSPRTGLDEQFF
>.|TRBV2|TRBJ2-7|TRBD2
TGTGCCAGCAGTGAAACTAGCGGCACGTTCTCCTACGAGCAGTACTTC
CASSETSGTFSYEQYF
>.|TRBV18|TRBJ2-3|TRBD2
TGTGCCAGCTCACCAAACAGCGGGATTAGTCCAGATACGCAGTATTTT
CASSPNSGISPDTQYF
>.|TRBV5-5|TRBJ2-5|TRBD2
TGTGCCAGCTTAGCGGAGCGGGGGGGCCAAGAGACCCAGTACTTC
CASLAERGGQETQYF
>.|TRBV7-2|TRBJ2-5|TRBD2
TGTGCCAGCAGCAGAGATCGTCTAGCGGGGGGGCAGGAGACCCAGTACTTC
CASSRDRLAGGQETQYF
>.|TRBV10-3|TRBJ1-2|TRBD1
TGTGCCATCGGGGACAGGGGGGGTAACTATGGCTACACCTTC
CAIGDRGGNYGYTF
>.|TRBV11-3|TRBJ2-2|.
TGTGCCAGCAGCCCCCCCGGGGCGAACACCGGGGAGCTGTTTTTT
CASSPPGANTGELFF
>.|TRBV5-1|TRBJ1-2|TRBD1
TGCGCCAGCAGCCTGGATCGGACAGGGTCGATGATGGGCTATGGCTACACCTTC
CASSLDRTGSMMGYGYTF
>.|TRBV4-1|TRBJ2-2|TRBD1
TGCGCCAGCAGCCTACAGGGGTTCACCGGGGAGCTGTTTTTT
CASSLQGFTGELFF
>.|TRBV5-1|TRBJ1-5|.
TGCGCCAGCAGCTTGGGGACAGCCGACAATCAGCCCCAGCATTTT
CASSLGTADNQPQHF
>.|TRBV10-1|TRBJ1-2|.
TGCGCCAGCACTGGGGGGGGCAAGGATTTTGGCTACACCTTC
CASTGGGKDFGYTF
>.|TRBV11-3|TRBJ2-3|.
TGTGCCAGCAGCACCGTTAAGGGTACGCAGTATTTT
CASSTVKGTQYF
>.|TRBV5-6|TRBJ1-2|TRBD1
TGTGCCAGCAGCATTGACAGGGGCCCTAACTATGGCTACACCTTC
CASSIDRGPNYGYTF
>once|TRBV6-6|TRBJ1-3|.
TGTGCCAGCGGTCCTGGAAACACCATATATTTT
CASGPGNTIYF
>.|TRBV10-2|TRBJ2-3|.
TGCGCCAGCAGGCTCCAACCGGGAGATACGCAGTATTTT
CASRLQPGDTQYF
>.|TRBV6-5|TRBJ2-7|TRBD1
TGTGCCAGCAGTGCTTGGACAGGGGTAAATAACGAGCAGTACTTC
CASSAWTGVNNEQYF
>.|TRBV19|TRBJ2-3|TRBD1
TGTGCCAGTAGTACTTGGACAGGGGGGGAAACAGATACGCAGTATTTT
CASSTWTGGETDTQYF
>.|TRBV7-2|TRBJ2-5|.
TGTGCCAGCAGCCCCGTCGCCCCAGGGATCCAGTACTTC
CASSPVAPGIQYF
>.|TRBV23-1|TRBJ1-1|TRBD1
TGCGCCAGCAGTCAACCCGACGGTAAAGGACAGGGGGTATCGAACACTGAAGCTTTCTTT
CASSQPDGKGQGVSNTEAFF
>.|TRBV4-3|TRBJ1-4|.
TGCGCCAGCAGCCAACCTACCTCACAGGGTGGGGCTGAAAAACTGTTTTTT
CASSQPTSQGGAEKLFF
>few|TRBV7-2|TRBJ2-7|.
TGTGCCAGCAAGCTCTCGAGATATGGAGAGCAGTACTTC
CASKLSRYGEQYF
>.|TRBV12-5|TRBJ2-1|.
TGTGCTAGTGGTTCACAATGGGGGGTGACCTACAATGAGCAGTTCTTC
CASGSQWGVTYNEQFF
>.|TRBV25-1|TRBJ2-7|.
TGTGCCAGCAGTGAAGGGGTGAGGTTAGGAGACGAGCAGTACTTC
CASSEGVRLGDEQYF